This TCR beta chain was captured in a study of cytomegalovirus exposure and HLA in healthy donors. Primers included in the PCR were 60 Vbeta and 13 Jbeta primers. Sequencing was performed with immunoSEQ multiplex PCR; in TCRdb, only in-frame clones are kept and a portion is missing. The sample holds some 120,000 clones, around four fifths seen once. The germline gives CDR1 SGDLS, CDR2 YYNGEE. This CDR3 spans 17 amino acids. After removal of 0 bases from V and 2 bases from J, the junction contained 7 bases not matched to a gene. The chain recombines TRBV9 with TRBJ2-3, with 9 bases aligning to TRBD2. This clonotype was sampled from a woman aged 40 to 49 in good health and CMV-seropositive. The sequenced sample consisted of PBMCs. The CDR3 spells CASSVALASGDTDTQYF. CDR3 DNA: TGTGCCAGCAGCGTAGCTCTGGCTAGCGGGGACACAGATACGCAGTATTTT.